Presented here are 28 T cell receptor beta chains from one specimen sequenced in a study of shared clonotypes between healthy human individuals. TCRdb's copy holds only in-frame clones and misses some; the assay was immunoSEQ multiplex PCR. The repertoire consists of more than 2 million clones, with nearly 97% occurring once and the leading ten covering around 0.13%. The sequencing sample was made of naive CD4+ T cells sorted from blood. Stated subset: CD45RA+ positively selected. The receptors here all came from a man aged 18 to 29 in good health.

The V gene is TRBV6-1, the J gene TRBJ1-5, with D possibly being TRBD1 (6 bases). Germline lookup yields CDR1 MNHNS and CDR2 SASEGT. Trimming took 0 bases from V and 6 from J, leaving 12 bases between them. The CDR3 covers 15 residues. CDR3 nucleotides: TGTGCCAGCAGTGAAGCTTGGGGGGCACGTCAGCCCCAGCATTTT. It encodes CASSEAWGARQPQHF.

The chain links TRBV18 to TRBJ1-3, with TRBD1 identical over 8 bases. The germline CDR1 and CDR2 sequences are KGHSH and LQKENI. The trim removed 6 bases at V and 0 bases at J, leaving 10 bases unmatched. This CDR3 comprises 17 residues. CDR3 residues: CASSQIGQGVSGNTIYF. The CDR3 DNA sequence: TGTGCCAGCTCCCAAATCGGACAGGGAGTCTCTGGAAACACCATATATTTT.

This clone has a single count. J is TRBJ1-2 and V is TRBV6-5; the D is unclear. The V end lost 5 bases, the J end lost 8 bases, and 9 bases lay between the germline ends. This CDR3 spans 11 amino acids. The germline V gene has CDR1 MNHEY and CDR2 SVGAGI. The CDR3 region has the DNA TGTGCCAGCAGTGCGGTCGGCGGCTACACCTTC. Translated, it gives CASSAVGGYTF.

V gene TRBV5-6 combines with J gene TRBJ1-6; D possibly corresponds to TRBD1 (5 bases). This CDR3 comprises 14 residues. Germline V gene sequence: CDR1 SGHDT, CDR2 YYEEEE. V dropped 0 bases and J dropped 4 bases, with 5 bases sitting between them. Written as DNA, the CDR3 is TGTGCCAGCAGCTTGGGGGGGTATAATTCACCCCTCCACTTT. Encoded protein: CASSLGGYNSPLHF.

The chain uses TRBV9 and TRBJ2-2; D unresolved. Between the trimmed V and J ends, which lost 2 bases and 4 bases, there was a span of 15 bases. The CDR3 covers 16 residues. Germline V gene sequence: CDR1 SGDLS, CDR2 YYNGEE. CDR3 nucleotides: TGTGCCAGCAGCGTGAGCTCGGGCCAGACCACCGGGGAGCTGTTTTTT. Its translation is CASSVSSGQTTGELFF.

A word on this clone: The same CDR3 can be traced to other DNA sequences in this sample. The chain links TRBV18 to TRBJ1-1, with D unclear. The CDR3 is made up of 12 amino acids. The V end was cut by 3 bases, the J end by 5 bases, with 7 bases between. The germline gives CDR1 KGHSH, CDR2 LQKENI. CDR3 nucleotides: TGTGCCAGCTCACCTCTAAGGACTGAAGCTTTCTTT. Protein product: CASSPLRTEAFF.

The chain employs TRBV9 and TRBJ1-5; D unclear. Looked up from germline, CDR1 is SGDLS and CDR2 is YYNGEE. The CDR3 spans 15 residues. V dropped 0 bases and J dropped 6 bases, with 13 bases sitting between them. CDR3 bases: TGTGCCAGCAGCGTAGGTAAGGAGTTGGCTCAGCCCCAGCATTTT. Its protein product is CASSVGKELAQPQHF.

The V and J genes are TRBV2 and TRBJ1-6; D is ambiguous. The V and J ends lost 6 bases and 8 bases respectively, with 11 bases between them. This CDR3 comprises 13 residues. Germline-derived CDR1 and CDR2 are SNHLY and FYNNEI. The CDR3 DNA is TGTGCCAGCAGACGGGAAGGGTATTCACCCCTCCACTTT. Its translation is CASRREGYSPLHF.

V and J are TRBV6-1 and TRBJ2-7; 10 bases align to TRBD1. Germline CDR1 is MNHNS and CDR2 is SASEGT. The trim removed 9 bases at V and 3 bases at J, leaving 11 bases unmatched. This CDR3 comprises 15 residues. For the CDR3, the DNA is TGTGCCAGTAACCGGGCCGGGACAGGGGACTACGAGCAGTACTTC. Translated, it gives CASNRAGTGDYEQYF.

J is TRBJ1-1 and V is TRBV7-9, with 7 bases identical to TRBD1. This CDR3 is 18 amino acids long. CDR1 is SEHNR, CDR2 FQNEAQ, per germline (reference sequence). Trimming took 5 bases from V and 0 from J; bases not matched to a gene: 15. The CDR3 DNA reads TGTGCCAGCAGCCAACTTTTTACCGGGACAGCCATGAACACTGAAGCTTTCTTT. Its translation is CASSQLFTGTAMNTEAFF. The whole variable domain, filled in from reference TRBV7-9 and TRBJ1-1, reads DTGVSQNPRHKITKRGQNVTFRCDPISEHNRLYWYRQTLGQGPEFLTYFQNEAQLEKSRLLSDRFSAERPKGSFSTLEIQRTEQGDSAMYLCASSQLFTGTAMNTEAFFGQGTRLTVV.

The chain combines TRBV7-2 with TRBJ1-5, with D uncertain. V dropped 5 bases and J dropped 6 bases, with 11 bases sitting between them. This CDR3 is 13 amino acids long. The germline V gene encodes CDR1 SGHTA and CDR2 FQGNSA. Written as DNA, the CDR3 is TGTGCCAGCAGCCCCGGCTTGGGTCAGCCCCAGCATTTT. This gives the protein CASSPGLGQPQHF.

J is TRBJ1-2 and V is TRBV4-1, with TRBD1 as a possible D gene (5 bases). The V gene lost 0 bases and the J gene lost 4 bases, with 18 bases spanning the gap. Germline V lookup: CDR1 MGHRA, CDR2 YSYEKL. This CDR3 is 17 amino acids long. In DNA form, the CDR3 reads TGCGCCAGCAGCCAAGACCCCCAGGGAATCCAAGTCTATGGCTACACCTTC. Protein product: CASSQDPQGIQVYGYTF.

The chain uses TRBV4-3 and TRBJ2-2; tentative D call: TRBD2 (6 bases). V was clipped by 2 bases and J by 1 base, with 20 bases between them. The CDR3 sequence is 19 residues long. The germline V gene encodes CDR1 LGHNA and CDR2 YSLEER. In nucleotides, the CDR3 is TGCGCCAGCAGCCAACACTGGGACTTCGGTGGGGGGAACACCGGGGAGCTGTTTTTT. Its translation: CASSQHWDFGGGNTGELFF.

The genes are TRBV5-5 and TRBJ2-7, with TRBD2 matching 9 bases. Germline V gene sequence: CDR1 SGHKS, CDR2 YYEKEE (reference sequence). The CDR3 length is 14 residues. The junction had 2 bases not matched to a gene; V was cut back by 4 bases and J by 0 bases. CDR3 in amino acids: CASSQREASYEQYF. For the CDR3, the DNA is TGTGCCAGCAGCCAGCGGGAGGCCTCCTACGAGCAGTACTTC.

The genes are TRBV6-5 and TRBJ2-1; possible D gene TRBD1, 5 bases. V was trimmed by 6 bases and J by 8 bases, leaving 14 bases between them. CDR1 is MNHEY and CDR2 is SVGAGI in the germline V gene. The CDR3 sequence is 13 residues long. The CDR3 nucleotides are TGTGCCAGCAGGGACGAGGTGGGGCATGAGCAGTTCTTC. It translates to CASRDEVGHEQFF.

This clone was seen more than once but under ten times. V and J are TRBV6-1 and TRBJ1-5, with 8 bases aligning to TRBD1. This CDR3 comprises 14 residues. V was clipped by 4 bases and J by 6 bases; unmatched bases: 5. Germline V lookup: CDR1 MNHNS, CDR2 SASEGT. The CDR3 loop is CASSGSGGSQPQHF. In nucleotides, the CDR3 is TGTGCCAGCAGTGGATCAGGGGGCTCTCAGCCCCAGCATTTT.

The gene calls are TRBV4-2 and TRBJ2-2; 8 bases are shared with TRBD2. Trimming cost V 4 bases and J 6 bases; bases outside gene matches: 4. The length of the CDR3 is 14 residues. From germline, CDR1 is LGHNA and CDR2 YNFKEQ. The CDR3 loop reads CASSPGGRAGELFF. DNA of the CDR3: TGTGCCAGCAGCCCGGGGGGGCGGGCCGGGGAGCTGTTTTTT.

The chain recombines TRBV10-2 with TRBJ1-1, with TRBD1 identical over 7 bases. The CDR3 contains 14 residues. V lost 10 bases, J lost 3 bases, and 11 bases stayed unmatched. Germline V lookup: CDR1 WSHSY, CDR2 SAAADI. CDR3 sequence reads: CATGTVAVDTEAFF. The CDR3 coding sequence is TGCGCCACCGGGACAGTCGCTGTAGACACTGAAGCTTTCTTT.

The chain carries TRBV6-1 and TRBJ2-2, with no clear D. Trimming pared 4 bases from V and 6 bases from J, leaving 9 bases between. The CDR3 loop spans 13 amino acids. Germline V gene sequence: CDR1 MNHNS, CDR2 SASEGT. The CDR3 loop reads CASSAQNSGELFF. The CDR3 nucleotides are TGTGCCAGCAGTGCGCAGAATTCCGGGGAGCTGTTTTTT.

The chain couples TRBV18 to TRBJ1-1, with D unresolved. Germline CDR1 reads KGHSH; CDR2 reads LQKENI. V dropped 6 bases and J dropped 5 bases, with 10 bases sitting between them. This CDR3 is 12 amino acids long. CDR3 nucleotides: TGTGCCAGCTCCGCGGGCGGAACTGAAGCTTTCTTT. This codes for CASSAGGTEAFF. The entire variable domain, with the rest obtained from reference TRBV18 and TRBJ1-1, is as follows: NAGVMQNPRHLVRRRGQEARLRCSPMKGHSHVYWYRQLPEEGLKFMVYLQKENIIDESGMPKERFSAEFPKEGPSILRIQQVVRGDSAAYFCASSAGGTEAFFGQGTRLTVV.

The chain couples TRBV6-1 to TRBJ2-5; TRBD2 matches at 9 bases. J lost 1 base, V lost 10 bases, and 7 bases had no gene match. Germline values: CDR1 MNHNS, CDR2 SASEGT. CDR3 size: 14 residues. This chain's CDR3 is CATAGGSSQETQYF. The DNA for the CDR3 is TGTGCCACGGCGGGAGGGTCGTCCCAAGAGACCCAGTACTTC.

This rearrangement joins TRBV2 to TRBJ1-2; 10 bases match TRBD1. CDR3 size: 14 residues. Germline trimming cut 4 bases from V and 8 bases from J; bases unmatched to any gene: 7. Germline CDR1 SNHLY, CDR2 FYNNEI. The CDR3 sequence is CASSVGDRGLGYTF. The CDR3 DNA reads TGTGCCAGCAGTGTGGGGGACAGGGGATTGGGCTACACCTTC.

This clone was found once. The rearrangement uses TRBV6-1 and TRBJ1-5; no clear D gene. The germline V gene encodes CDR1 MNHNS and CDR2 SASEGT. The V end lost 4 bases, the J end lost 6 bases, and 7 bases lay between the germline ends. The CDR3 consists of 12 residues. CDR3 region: CASSGLLQPQHF. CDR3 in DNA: TGTGCCAGCAGTGGTCTCCTTCAGCCCCAGCATTTT.

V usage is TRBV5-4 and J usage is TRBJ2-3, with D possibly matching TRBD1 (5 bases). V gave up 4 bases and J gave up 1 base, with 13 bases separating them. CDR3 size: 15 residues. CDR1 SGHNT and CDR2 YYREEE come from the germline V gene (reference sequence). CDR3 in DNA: TGTGCCAGCAGCCTTGGGGCTTCGGGCACAGATACGCAGTATTTT. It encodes CASSLGASGTDTQYF.

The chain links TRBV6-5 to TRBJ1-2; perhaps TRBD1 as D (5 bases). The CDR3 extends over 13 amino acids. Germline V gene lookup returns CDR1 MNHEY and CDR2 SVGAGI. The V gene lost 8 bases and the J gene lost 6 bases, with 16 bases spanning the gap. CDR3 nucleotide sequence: TGTGCCAGCGGGGGTGTAAGGGAAAATGGCTACACCTTC. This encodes CASGGVRENGYTF.

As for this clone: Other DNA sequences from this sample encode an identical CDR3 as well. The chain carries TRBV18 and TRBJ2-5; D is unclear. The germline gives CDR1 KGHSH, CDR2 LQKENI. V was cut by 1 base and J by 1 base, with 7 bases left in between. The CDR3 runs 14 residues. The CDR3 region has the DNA TGTGCCAGCTCACCACTGGCTAGCCAAGAGACCCAGTACTTC. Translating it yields CASSPLASQETQYF.

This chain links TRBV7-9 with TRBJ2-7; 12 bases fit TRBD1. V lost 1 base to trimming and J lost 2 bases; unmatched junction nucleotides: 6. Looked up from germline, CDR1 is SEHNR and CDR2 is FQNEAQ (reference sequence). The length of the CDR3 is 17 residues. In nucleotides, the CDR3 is TGTGCCAGCAGCTTAGAGGGCCGGGACAGGGGGCCCTACGAGCAGTACTTC. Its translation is CASSLEGRDRGPYEQYF. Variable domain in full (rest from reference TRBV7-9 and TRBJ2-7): DTGVSQNPRHKITKRGQNVTFRCDPISEHNRLYWYRQTLGQGPEFLTYFQNEAQLEKSRLLSDRFSAERPKGSFSTLEIQRTEQGDSAMYLCASSLEGRDRGPYEQYFGPGTRLTVT.

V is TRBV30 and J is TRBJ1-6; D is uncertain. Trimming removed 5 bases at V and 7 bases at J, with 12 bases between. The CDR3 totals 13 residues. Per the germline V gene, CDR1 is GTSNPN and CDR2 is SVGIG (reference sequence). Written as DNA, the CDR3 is TGTGCCTGGTCACAGCAAAGCAATTCACCCCTCCACTTT. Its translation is CAWSQQSNSPLHF.